Following are 6 T cell receptor beta chains from one sample sequenced in a study of CD8+ T cells in alopecia areata. The authors extracted RNA and reverse transcribed it into cDNA as the sequencing template. Using immunoSEQ multiplex PCR, the repertoire was profiled, and TCRdb retains in-frame clones only, with some absent. The sample includes under 200,000 clones, just over 65% of them seen just once. Treatment specified: oral pan-JAK inhibitor, 5-10 mg twice daily. The material sequenced was CD4+ T cells sorted from blood, taken at week 4, from a patient treated with tofacitinib. The receptors derive from a human donor with alopecia areata.

This rearrangement joins TRBV2 to TRBJ1-1; D gene ambiguous. Germline values: CDR1 SNHLY, CDR2 FYNNEI. The CDR3 length is 14 residues. V lost 8 bases and J lost 4, with 17 bases in between. CDR3 bases: TGTGCCAGCCTGCTTTCCGGGAAGGTCACTGAAGCTTTCTTT. Protein sequence: CASLLSGKVTEAFF.

The chain uses TRBV7-9 and TRBJ2-3; D might be TRBD1 or TRBD2, each matching 5 bases. The CDR3 has 13 residues. V was clipped by 5 bases and J by 11 bases, with 17 bases between them. Germline CDR1 and CDR2: SEHNR and FQNEAQ (reference sequence). The CDR3 bases are TGTGCCAGCAGCAACGGGGACGGCCGGAAGCAGTATTTT. Protein product: CASSNGDGRKQYF.

V gene TRBV30 combines with J gene TRBJ1-5; D ambiguous. The CDR3 extends over 13 amino acids. The V gene lost 3 bases and the J gene lost 5 bases, with 11 bases spanning the gap. From germline, CDR1 is GTSNPN and CDR2 SVGIG (reference sequence). CDR3 sequence reads: CAWSPLGDQPQHF. CDR3 in DNA: TGTGCCTGGAGCCCTTTGGGTGATCAGCCCCAGCATTTT.

The chain combines TRBV30 with TRBJ2-7, with TRBD1 matching over 8 bases. The CDR3 sequence is 13 residues long. Losses at the gene ends were 6 bases for V and 6 bases for J; bases not matched to a gene: 10. Germline CDR1 reads GTSNPN; CDR2 reads SVGIG (reference sequence). The CDR3 DNA reads as TGTGCCTGCTTTCCTAGCAGGGGGCTCGAGCAGTACTTC. It encodes CACFPSRGLEQYF.

The gene calls are TRBV4-1 and TRBJ1-5; unclear D gene. CDR1 is MGHRA and CDR2 is YSYEKL in the germline V gene. Trimming left V 2 bases short and J 7 bases short, with 12 bases between. The CDR3 extends over 14 amino acids. The CDR3 here is CASSQFAYLQPQHF. The CDR3 coding sequence is TGCGCCAGCAGCCAATTTGCCTACTTACAGCCCCAGCATTTT.

This chain connects TRBV5-1 to TRBJ2-2; TRBD1 might be the D (6 bases). The CDR3 consists of 16 residues. Germline-derived CDR1 and CDR2 are SGHRS and YFSETQ. V shed 5 bases and J shed 4 bases, with 18 bases lying between them. CDR3 region: CASRARDKGSTGELFF. The CDR3 DNA sequence: TGCGCCAGCAGGGCTCGGGACAAGGGAAGCACCGGGGAGCTGTTTTTT.